This T cell receptor (beta chain) appears in the sequencing data of a study of CD8+ T cells in alopecia areata. As for the study in general: The drug, oral tofacitinib, was given to treated patients at 5 to 10 mg twice daily. Study-wide points: Scalp clonality and expanded CD8+ clones among the top 100 fell significantly with tofacitinib.

Extracted RNA was reverse transcribed, and the resulting cDNA served as sequencing template. This table comes from immunoSEQ multiplex PCR, and its TCRdb copy is limited to in-frame clones, with some not included. The data show roughly 180,000 clones, with more than 55% seen just once and about 3% held by the top ten. This clone was seen more than once but under ten times. Its specificity is not known. The treatment was: oral pan-JAK inhibitor, 5-10 mg twice daily. The CDR3 sequence is 16 residues long. V was clipped by 1 base and J by 6 bases; unmatched bases: 7. CDR1 and CDR2 (germline): SEHNR, FQNEAQ (reference sequence).

The source is a human donor with alopecia areata. The chain uses TRBV7-9 and TRBJ2-1; TRBD1 matches 9 bases. The sequencing here drew on CD4+ T cells sorted from blood, taken at week 4, from a patient treated with tofacitinib. The CDR3 nucleotides read TGTGCCAGCAGCTTAGTCGCAGGGACAGGGTCCAATGAGCAGTTCTTC. Its protein is CASSLVAGTGSNEQFF. The full variable domain, its missing parts supplied by reference TRBV7-9 and TRBJ2-1, is DTGVSQNPRHKITKRGQNVTFRCDPISEHNRLYWYRQTLGQGPEFLTYFQNEAQLEKSRLLSDRFSAERPKGSFSTLEIQRTEQGDSAMYLCASSLVAGTGSNEQFFGPGTRLTVL.